In this sample, the clone carrying this T cell receptor (beta chain) turned up once. Its antigen is not identified. This specimen comes from a study of cytotoxic CD8 clonotypes in ibrutinib-treated CLL. Across the whole study: After median 68 months, roughly 15 stayed in remission, approximately twelve progressed; responses about 24 partial, 2 complete.

Study-level findings and limits: The times at which samples were taken varied between sustained-remission and progressing patients.

Germline CDR1 LNHDA, CDR2 SQIVND (reference sequence). The CDR3 contains 14 residues. V lost 0 bases to trimming and J lost 7 bases, with 10 bases between them. Profiled with immunoSEQ multiplex PCR; TCRdb holds only in-frame clones, not every one. Of under 200,000 clones detected, less than 85% appear once; the ten largest clones hold about 4.5%. The rearrangement links TRBV19 to TRBJ2-1, with D unresolved. The starting material was PBMCs, obtained after 24 months of ibrutinib treatment. The source of this sequence is a human donor with chronic lymphocytic leukemia. The CDR3 loop reads CASSIDRAWNEQFF. CDR3 nucleotides: TGTGCCAGTAGTATAGATCGGGCGTGGAATGAGCAGTTCTTC.